Reported below is one T cell receptor (beta chain). The length of the CDR3 is 16 residues. V shed 0 bases and J 1 base; nucleotides not matched to a gene: 1. TCRbeta library preparation incorporated unique molecular identifiers. TCRdb reanalysed the PCR reads using MiXCR and keeps one entry per CDR3 protein. This sample yields about 360,000 distinct CDR3 sequences, of which about 14% are seen a single time; over 3.5% belongs to the top ten. This specimen belongs to a study of T-cell reconstitution after alpha-beta-depleted transplantation in children. The TCR was taken from a human donor who donated a stem cell graft to a child with Fanconi anemia. The chain has TRBV12-3 or TRBV12-4 and TRBJ2-3; TRBD2 agrees at 10 bases. This specimen was PBMCs, taken from the stem cell graft. The CDR3 DNA reads as TGTGCCAGCAGTTTAGCAGGGACTAGCGGCACAGATACGCAGTATTTT. It is translated as CASSLAGTSGTDTQYF.